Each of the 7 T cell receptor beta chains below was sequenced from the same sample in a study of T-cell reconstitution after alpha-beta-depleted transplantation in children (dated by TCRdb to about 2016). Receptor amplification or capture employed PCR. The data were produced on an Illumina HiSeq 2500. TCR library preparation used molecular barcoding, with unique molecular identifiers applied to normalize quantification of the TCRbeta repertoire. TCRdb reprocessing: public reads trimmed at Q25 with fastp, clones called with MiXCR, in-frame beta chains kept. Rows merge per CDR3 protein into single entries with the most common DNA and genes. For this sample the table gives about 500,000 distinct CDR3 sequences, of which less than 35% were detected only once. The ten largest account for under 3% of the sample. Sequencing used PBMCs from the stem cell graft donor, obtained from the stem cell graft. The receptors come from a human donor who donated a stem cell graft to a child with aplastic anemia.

CDR3 in amino acids: CASSQTITGLSGNTIYF. CDR3 nucleotide sequence: TGCGCCAGCAGCCAAACCATTACAGGGTTGTCTGGAAACACCATATATTTT. This chain joins TRBV4-3 and TRBJ1-3; D perhaps matches TRBD1 (6 bases). V lost 2 bases and J 1 base, leaving 15 bases between the germline ends. Per the germline V gene, CDR1 is LGHNA and CDR2 is YSLEER. This CDR3 has 17 residues.

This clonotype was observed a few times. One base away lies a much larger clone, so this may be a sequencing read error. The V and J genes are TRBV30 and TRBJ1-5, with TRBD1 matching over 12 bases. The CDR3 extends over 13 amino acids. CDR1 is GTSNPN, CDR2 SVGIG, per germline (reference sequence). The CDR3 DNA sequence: TGTGCCTGCGGGACAGGGGGCTATCACCCCCAGCATTTT. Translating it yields CACGTGGYHPQHF.

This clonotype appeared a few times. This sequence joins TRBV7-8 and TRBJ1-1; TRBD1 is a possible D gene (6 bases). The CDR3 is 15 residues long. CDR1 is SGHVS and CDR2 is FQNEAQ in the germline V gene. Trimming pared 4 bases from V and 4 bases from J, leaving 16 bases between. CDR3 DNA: TGTGCCAGCAGCTCCCCTTATGAAGGGGGCACTGAAGCTTTCTTT. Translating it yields CASSSPYEGGTEAFF.

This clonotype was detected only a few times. CDR3: CSVFQMDRANYGYTF. CDR3 nucleotide sequence: TGCAGCGTTTTTCAGATGGACCGAGCTAACTATGGCTACACCTTC. The J gene is TRBJ1-2, the V gene TRBV29-1; D is ambiguous. V lost 5 bases and J lost 0, with 16 bases in between. The CDR3 length is 15 residues. Per the germline V gene, CDR1 is SQVTM and CDR2 is ANQGSEA.

CDR3 DNA sequence: TGCAGTGCTAGAGAACGGTGGGGGAGGGAGACCCAGTACTTC. Translating it yields CSARERWGRETQYF. V and J are TRBV20-1 and TRBJ2-5; TRBD2 might be the D (6 bases). Looked up from germline, CDR1 is DFQATT and CDR2 is SNEGSKA (reference sequence). Trimming pared 0 bases from V and 5 bases from J, leaving 13 bases between. The CDR3 runs 14 residues.

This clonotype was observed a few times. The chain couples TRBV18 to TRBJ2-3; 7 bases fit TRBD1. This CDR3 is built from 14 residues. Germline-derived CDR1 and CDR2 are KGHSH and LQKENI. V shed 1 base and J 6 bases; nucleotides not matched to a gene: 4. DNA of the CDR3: TGTGCCAGCTCACCACAGGGGGCTGGCGATACGCAGTATTTT. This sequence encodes CASSPQGAGDTQYF.

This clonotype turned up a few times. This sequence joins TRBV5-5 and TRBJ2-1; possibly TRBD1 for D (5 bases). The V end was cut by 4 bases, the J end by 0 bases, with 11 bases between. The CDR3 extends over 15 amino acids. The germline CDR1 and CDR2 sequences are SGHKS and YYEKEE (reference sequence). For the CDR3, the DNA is TGTGCCAGCAGCCCGGACATTAGCTCCTACAATGAGCAGTTCTTC. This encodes CASSPDISSYNEQFF.